A selection of T cell receptor beta chains follows, all from one sample in a study of beta chain features in type 1 diabetes. Generated by immunoSEQ multiplex PCR, the TCRdb table keeps only in-frame clones and is missing some. The repertoire holds some 150,000 clones, more than 9.5% seen once, with about 2.1% in the top ten. The sample taken for sequencing was central memory CD4+ T cells from blood. The receptors derive from a man aged 18 to 29 in good health. Both conserved end residues are part of each CDR3. The D gene is left open where the match is weak. Not every row has a clone size; where given, it reads once, few, many or a size class.

v_call,d_call,clone_size,j_call,cdr3_nt,cdr3_aa
TRBV28,NA,NA,TRBJ1-1,TGTGCCAGCAGTCCCAAATACCGAGAAGCTTTCTTT,CASSPKYREAFF
TRBV28,TRBD2,NA,TRBJ2-3,TGTGCCAGCAGTTCGGGGGGGCCGACAGATACGCAGTATTTT,CASSSGGPTDTQYF
TRBV5-1,NA,NA,TRBJ2-5,TGCGCCAGCAGCTTGGAGGAGACCCAGTACTTC,CASSLEETQYF
TRBV9,TRBD1,NA,TRBJ2-2,TGTGCCAGCAGCCCCCGACAGGGAAAGACCGGGGAGCTGTTTTTT,CASSPRQGKTGELFF
TRBV9,NA,few,TRBJ1-5,TGTGCCAGCAGCGTAGGCAGGGACGTCAATCAGCCCCAGCATTTT,CASSVGRDVNQPQHF
TRBV7-3,TRBD1,NA,TRBJ1-2,TGTGCCAGCAGCCCAAATGGACAGGGCTCTGGCTACACCTTC,CASSPNGQGSGYTF
TRBV15,TRBD1,few,TRBJ2-1,TGTGCCACTTCCCCGGGACAGGGTGGCAATGAGCAGTTCTTC,CATSPGQGGNEQFF
TRBV18,TRBD1,few,TRBJ1-1,TGTGCCAGCTCACCACTTCCCCAGGGGGGGACTGAAGCTTTCTTT,CASSPLPQGGTEAFF
TRBV6-5,NA,many,TRBJ2-7,TGTGCCAGCAGGCGACTACAGGGTTCTTCCTACGAGCAGTACTTC,CASRRLQGSSYEQYF
TRBV7-2,NA,few,TRBJ2-3,TGTGCCAGCCCGAAATCCGGGGCTAGCCGCACAGATACGCAGTATTTT,CASPKSGASRTDTQYF
TRBV5-1,NA,few,TRBJ1-2,TGCGCCAGCAGCCCATTAGACCAGAGGATATCAACTAGGGGGAATGGCTACACCTTC,CASSPLDQRISTRGNGYTF
TRBV10-3,NA,NA,TRBJ1-2,TGTGCCATCACCGAAGGTAGGGGAGCTAACTATGGCTACACCTTC,CAITEGRGANYGYTF
TRBV5-6,NA,many,TRBJ2-1,TGTGCCAGCAGCCGCCGGGACGGGCCCAATGAGCAGTTCTTC,CASSRRDGPNEQFF
TRBV13,NA,many,TRBJ2-1,TGTGCCAGCAGCCTGAATGTCGGTGCAGGGAGCAATGAGCAGTTCTTC,CASSLNVGAGSNEQFF
TRBV28,NA,NA,TRBJ2-1,TGTGCCAGCAGTTTATTTTTTCACACCCTGGGGTACAATGAGCAGTTCTTC,CASSLFFHTLGYNEQFF
TRBV5-1,TRBD1,few,TRBJ1-2,TGCGCCAGCAGCGCCGCTAGGGGACAGGGAGCGAACTATGGCTACACCTTC,CASSAARGQGANYGYTF
TRBV14,NA,NA,TRBJ2-1,TGTGCCAGCAGCCAAGGGGCAGGGGATTACAATGAGCAGTTCTTC,CASSQGAGDYNEQFF
TRBV15,NA,NA,TRBJ1-2,TGTGCCACCAGCCGGGACGGTAACTATGGCTACACCTTC,CATSRDGNYGYTF
TRBV28,NA,NA,TRBJ2-1,TGTGCCAGCTCAAGGAGGGTCAATGAGCAGTTCTTC,CASSRRVNEQFF
TRBV9,NA,NA,TRBJ2-5,TGTGCCAGCAGCGAGCAGGGGTTGAGAGAGACCCAGTACTTC,CASSEQGLRETQYF
TRBV4-1,NA,few,TRBJ1-2,TGCGCCAGCAGCCAAGTGGTCAGGGTCTATGGCTACACCTTC,CASSQVVRVYGYTF
TRBV6-5,NA,NA,TRBJ1-5,TGTGCCAGCAGTTACGGGGGAGAGCCCCAGCATTTT,CASSYGGEPQHF
TRBV30,NA,few,TRBJ2-1,TGTGCCTGGAGCCCGGACAGAAGCTCCTACAATGAGCAGTTCTTC,CAWSPDRSSYNEQFF
TRBV4-3,NA,few,TRBJ2-5,TGCGCCAGCAGCCAAGATATCGGAGCCGGGGGAAAGACCCAGTACTTC,CASSQDIGAGGKTQYF
TRBV5-6,TRBD1,NA,TRBJ1-4,TGTGCCAGCAGCAACCGGGACAGGGGTGGAAAACTGTTTTTT,CASSNRDRGGKLFF
TRBV9,NA,few,TRBJ2-2,TGTGCCAGCAGCGTAGCGGGAGAGAACACCGGGGAGCTGTTTTTT,CASSVAGENTGELFF
TRBV27,NA,NA,TRBJ2-7,TGTGCCAGCCGAAAGACAGGTCCCTACGAGCAGTACTTC,CASRKTGPYEQYF
TRBV28,NA,NA,TRBJ2-1,TGTGCCAGCAGTTCCGGGGGCCAATCCTACAATGAGCAGTTCTTC,CASSSGGQSYNEQFF
TRBV4-3,NA,NA,TRBJ1-4,TGCGCCAGCAGCCAAACAACAGGGAGCGAAAAACTGTTTTTT,CASSQTTGSEKLFF
TRBV7-2,NA,few,TRBJ2-7,TGTGCCAGCAGCTTAGATCTAGCGACCTACGAGCAGTACTTC,CASSLDLATYEQYF
TRBV5-1,NA,NA,TRBJ1-5,TGCGCCAGCAGCCCGGACTCGTACAATCAGCCCCAGCATTTT,CASSPDSYNQPQHF
TRBV6-5,NA,many,TRBJ2-5,TGTGCCAGCAGACGGGGAGGTGAGACCCAGTACTTC,CASRRGGETQYF
TRBV5-4,TRBD1,few,TRBJ2-2,TGTGCCAGCAGTCTCCCGGGACAGGGAGGGACCGGGGAGCTGTTTTTT,CASSLPGQGGTGELFF
TRBV7-3,NA,few,TRBJ2-3,TGTGCCAGCAGCTTAGTGGGGCAGACCCACACAGATACGCAGTATTTT,CASSLVGQTHTDTQYF
TRBV28,NA,few,TRBJ1-2,TGTGCCAGCAGTTTATCCTCGGATCGGGGCTACACCTTC,CASSLSSDRGYTF
TRBV13,TRBD1,NA,TRBJ2-2,TGTGCCAGCAGCTTAAACAGGGGAGCGGACGGGGAGCTGTTTTTT,CASSLNRGADGELFF
TRBV5-1,NA,NA,TRBJ2-5,TGCGCCAGCAGCTTGGACAGGGCAGAGACCCAGTACTTC,CASSLDRAETQYF
TRBV7-8,NA,NA,TRBJ1-5,TGTGCCAGCAGCTTAGCCGCGGTGCTGAGCAATCAGCCCCAGCATTTT,CASSLAAVLSNQPQHF
TRBV7-2,NA,few,TRBJ2-3,TGTGCCAGCAGCTTAGGTGAAGATACGCAGTATTTT,CASSLGEDTQYF
TRBV7-2,TRBD1,few,TRBJ2-4,TGTGCCAGCAGCCAGGACAGGGTTAGCAACATTCAGTACTTC,CASSQDRVSNIQYF
TRBV19,NA,few,TRBJ2-3,TGTGCCAGTACCACGGGACTCCGTGTGGGCACAGATACGCAGTATTTT,CASTTGLRVGTDTQYF
TRBV29-1,TRBD1,few,TRBJ2-5,TGCAGCGTTCTACCGGGACAGGTTTACGAGACCCAGTACTTC,CSVLPGQVYETQYF
TRBV28,NA,few,TRBJ1-4,TGTGCCAGCGGGCCAGCAACTAATGAAAAACTGTTTTTT,CASGPATNEKLFF
TRBV14,NA,few,TRBJ2-7,TGTGCCAGCAGCCAAGATAGAGGGCTAGCGCTGTACTTC,CASSQDRGLALYF
TRBV7-9,NA,few,TRBJ1-3,TGTGCCAGCAGTTACGGACGGGACGGAAACACCATATATTTT,CASSYGRDGNTIYF
TRBV7-8,NA,few,TRBJ2-1,TGTGCCAGCAGCCCGACTAGTATGACCTACAATGAGCAGTTCTTC,CASSPTSMTYNEQFF
TRBV20-1,TRBD2,few,TRBJ2-7,TGCAGTGCTGCCCTTCGCGGGAGGGATTTC,CSAALRGRDF
TRBV7-9,NA,NA,TRBJ2-7,TGTGCCAGCAGCTATCTCTTGGGGGAGCAGTACTTC,CASSYLLGEQYF
TRBV29-1,NA,NA,TRBJ1-5,TGCAGCGTTGGAATAGGGGATCAGCCCCAGCATTTT,CSVGIGDQPQHF
TRBV25-1,NA,few,TRBJ2-5,TGTGCCAGCAGTGAAGGGGCGACTGGCGGGAAAGAGACCCAGTACTTC,CASSEGATGGKETQYF
TRBV7-8,TRBD2,NA,TRBJ2-1,TGTGCCAGCAGCTCGAGGGCACTAGCGGGGGACAATGAGCAGTTCTTC,CASSSRALAGDNEQFF
TRBV11-1,NA,NA,TRBJ1-2,TGTGCCAGCAGCTTAGAAAGGACAGCTTATGGCTACACCTTC,CASSLERTAYGYTF
TRBV5-4,NA,NA,TRBJ2-2,TGTGCCAGCAGCTTGACCGGTAACACCGGGGAGCTGTTTTTT,CASSLTGNTGELFF
TRBV15,NA,NA,TRBJ2-7,TGTGCCACCAGCGGCTCGGGGCTAATCGTCTCGGTCCGGACCGAGCAGTACTTC,CATSGSGLIVSVRTEQYF